These T cell receptor beta chains were read from a single sample in a study of long-term antiretroviral therapy in people with HIV. TCRdb's table, derived via immunoSEQ multiplex PCR, lists solely in-frame clones and lacks some. The repertoire holds 20,000 to 25,000 clones, with roughly 85% as singletons. Sample: unsorted PBMCs, taken 4.1 years after starting antiretroviral therapy. Receptor source: a woman in her forties with HIV. The CDR3 runs from the conserved cysteine through the conserved F or W. Each record gives: J gene, D gene, V gene, clone size, CDR3 length, CDR3 protein, CDR3 DNA. A D gene is named only where the DNA matches it firmly. Part of the rows lack a size; the others show once, few, many or a class for expanded clones.

TRBJ1-1,-,TRBV5-4,-,14,CASSFSGGNTEAFF,TGTGCCAGCAGCTTTTCTGGGGGGAACACTGAAGCTTTCTTT
TRBJ1-1,-,TRBV18,-,14,CASSPLEQDTEAFF,TGTGCCAGCTCACCATTAGAACAGGACACTGAAGCTTTCTTT
TRBJ2-5,-,TRBV7-9,-,14,CASSSGYTTEPQYF,TGTGCCAGCAGCTCCGGCTATACTACGGAACCTCAGTACTTC
TRBJ2-7,-,TRBV18,-,13,CASSPLGTYEQYF,TGTGCCAGCTCACCCCTGGGGACCTACGAGCAGTACTTC
TRBJ1-1,-,TRBV7-9,-,13,CASAIQVATGAFF,TGTGCCAGCGCGATTCAGGTAGCCACGGGGGCTTTCTTT
TRBJ2-1,TRBD2,TRBV27,-,13,CASMRGGYNEQFF,TGTGCCAGCATGCGGGGGGGCTACAATGAGCAGTTCTTC
TRBJ1-1,TRBD1,TRBV30,-,14,CAWTPGQANTEAFF,TGTGCCTGGACCCCGGGACAGGCGAACACTGAAGCTTTCTTT
TRBJ1-3,-,TRBV6-1,-,11,CAGGSGYTIYF,TGTGCCGGAGGGTCGGGATACACCATATATTTT
TRBJ1-5,-,TRBV6-6,-,14,CASSYPGGDQPQHF,TGTGCCAGCAGCTACCCAGGCGGTGATCAGCCCCAGCATTTT
TRBJ1-5,-,TRBV27,few,14,CASSPRGGNQPQHF,TGTGCCAGCAGCCCTAGGGGGGGCAATCAGCCCCAGCATTTT
TRBJ2-2,-,TRBV5-1,-,15,CASSLGTPNTGELFF,TGCGCCAGCAGCTTGGGGACACCCAACACCGGGGAGCTGTTTTTT
TRBJ2-3,-,TRBV7-9,few,15,CASSLVAAPTDTQYF,TGTGCCAGCAGCTTAGTGGCAGCTCCTACAGATACGCAGTATTTT
TRBJ1-5,-,TRBV10-3,-,12,CAISAPSQPQHF,TGTGCCATCAGTGCCCCCAGTCAGCCCCAGCATTTT
TRBJ1-1,-,TRBV7-9,-,13,CASSSVGGDEAFF,TGTGCCAGCAGCTCTGTGGGGGGGGATGAAGCTTTCTTT
TRBJ2-2,-,TRBV2,-,21,CASTRGPTGFSSALNTGELFF,TGTGCCAGCACCAGAGGTCCGACAGGTTTTTCTAGCGCTTTGAACACCGGGGAGCTGTTTTTT
TRBJ1-5,-,TRBV6-5,-,13,CASSYGVEQPQHF,TGTGCCAGCAGTTACGGGGTCGAGCAGCCCCAGCATTTT
TRBJ1-2,-,TRBV30,-,14,CAWSGDRFNYGYTF,TGTGCCTGGAGTGGAGACAGGTTCAACTATGGCTACACCTTC
TRBJ2-3,TRBD2,TRBV27,-,18,CASSSNTYRLADTDTQYF,TGTGCCAGCAGCTCAAACACATATCGACTAGCGGACACAGATACGCAGTATTTT
TRBJ2-2,-,TRBV2,-,15,CASSEDPGSTGELFF,TGTGCCAGCAGTGAAGATCCGGGGTCCACCGGGGAGCTGTTTTTT
TRBJ1-1,-,TRBV15,-,14,CATSRVEGNTEAFF,TGTGCCACCAGCAGAGTAGAGGGGAACACTGAAGCTTTCTTT
TRBJ1-5,-,TRBV10-3,-,15,CAISEEQGYSQPQHF,TGTGCCATCAGTGAGGAGCAGGGGTATAGCCAGCCCCAGCATTTT
TRBJ2-7,TRBD1,TRBV5-8,-,15,CARNPWTGGNYEQYF,TGTGCCAGAAATCCCTGGACAGGGGGTAACTACGAGCAGTACTTC
TRBJ1-5,TRBD1,TRBV2,-,14,CASSGIQGNQPQHF,TGTGCCAGCAGTGGTATACAGGGGAATCAGCCCCAGCATTTT
TRBJ2-5,TRBD2,TRBV7-2,-,19,CASSLDGLAGGVYQETQYF,TGTGCCAGCAGCTTAGACGGGCTAGCGGGGGGCGTTTACCAAGAGACCCAGTACTTC
TRBJ2-7,-,TRBV7-9,once,15,CASSFGRATSDEQYF,TGTGCCAGCAGCTTCGGTAGGGCCACGTCCGACGAGCAGTACTTC
TRBJ1-1,-,TRBV4-1,-,15,CASSQITGGNTEAFF,TGCGCCAGCAGCCAAATCACAGGCGGGAACACTGAAGCTTTCTTT
TRBJ2-2,-,TRBV11-3,-,14,CASSPGGGTGELFF,TGTGCCAGCAGCCCGGGGGGCGGGACCGGGGAGCTGTTTTTT
TRBJ2-2,TRBD1,TRBV18,-,15,CASSPTGQGTGELFF,TGTGCCAGCTCACCCACGGGACAGGGCACCGGGGAGCTGTTTTTT
TRBJ2-1,TRBD2,TRBV27,-,17,CASSLGTSTFSYNEQFF,TGTGCCAGCAGTTTAGGGACTAGCACCTTCTCCTACAATGAGCAGTTCTTC
TRBJ1-5,TRBD1,TRBV6-5,few,15,CASSSHRGGNQPQHF,TGTGCCAGCAGCTCCCACAGGGGAGGCAATCAGCCCCAGCATTTT
TRBJ1-5,-,TRBV5-1,-,13,CASSLFSNQPQHF,TGCGCCAGCAGCTTGTTCAGCAATCAGCCCCAGCATTTT
TRBJ1-3,TRBD1,TRBV4-2,-,15,CASSQPGQGRNTIYF,TGTGCCAGCAGCCAGCCAGGACAGGGGAGAAACACCATATATTTT
TRBJ2-1,-,TRBV27,-,13,CASKEGIRDEQFF,TGTGCCAGCAAAGAGGGGATTAGGGATGAGCAGTTCTTC
TRBJ1-2,-,TRBV19,few,14,CASIPDGANYGYTF,TGTGCCAGTATCCCGGACGGGGCCAACTATGGCTACACCTTC
TRBJ2-5,-,TRBV7-9,-,14,CASSFSGTPSGQYF,TGTGCCAGCAGCTTCTCCGGGACGCCCTCAGGCCAGTACTTC
TRBJ1-4,-,TRBV15,once,15,CATSRGGTNNEKLFF,TGTGCCACCAGCAGAGGAGGTACAAATAATGAAAAACTGTTTTTT
TRBJ2-7,-,TRBV2,-,13,CASRTRVPYEQYF,TGTGCCAGCAGAACCAGGGTACCTTACGAGCAGTACTTC
TRBJ2-7,TRBD1,TRBV2,few,14,CASSEYRGSYEQYF,TGTGCCAGCAGTGAGTACAGGGGCTCTTACGAGCAGTACTTC
TRBJ2-7,TRBD2,TRBV7-9,few,15,CASSTTSGLSYEQYF,TGTGCCAGCAGCACGACTAGCGGTTTATCCTACGAGCAGTACTTC
TRBJ2-1,TRBD1,TRBV11-2,-,15,CASSPQGATSNEQFF,TGTGCCAGCAGCCCACAGGGGGCGACGTCTAATGAGCAGTTCTTC
TRBJ2-1,TRBD1,TRBV2,-,16,CASRSSMAGGVNEQFF,TGTGCCAGCAGATCTTCGATGGCAGGGGGTGTCAATGAGCAGTTCTTC
TRBJ2-7,-,TRBV6-5,-,15,CASSYSPQGGYEQYF,TGTGCCAGCAGTTACTCCCCGCAGGGGGGCTACGAGCAGTACTTC
TRBJ2-7,TRBD1,TRBV6-5,-,13,CASSSRTGDEQYF,TGTGCCAGCAGTAGCCGGACAGGGGACGAGCAGTACTTC
TRBJ2-5,-,TRBV21-1,-,12,CASSTSGETQYF,TGTGCCAGCAGCACATCGGGCGAGACCCAGTACTTC
TRBJ1-1,-,TRBV11-3,once,11,CASRGNTEAFF,TGTGCCAGCAGGGGGAACACTGAAGCTTTCTTT
TRBJ1-2,-,TRBV14,-,13,CASSQVLDYGYTF,TGTGCCAGCAGCCAAGTCTTGGACTATGGCTACACCTTC
TRBJ1-2,TRBD1,TRBV23-1,-,17,CASSLLPEGVGTDGYTF,TGCGCCAGCAGTCTTTTACCCGAGGGGGTCGGGACAGATGGCTACACCTTC
TRBJ1-3,-,TRBV19,-,19,CASKRRESQDFHSGNTIYF,TGTGCCAGTAAGCGGAGGGAATCTCAGGACTTCCACTCTGGAAACACCATATATTTT
TRBJ2-7,-,TRBV2,few,11,CASSGGFEQYF,TGTGCCAGCAGTGGGGGATTCGAGCAGTACTTC
TRBJ1-5,-,TRBV4-3,-,15,CASSLQVAGNQPQHF,TGCGCCAGCAGCTTACAAGTGGCAGGCAATCAGCCCCAGCATTTT
TRBJ2-7,-,TRBV2,-,15,CASRTGPLDSYEQYF,TGTGCCAGCAGGACCGGGCCCCTGGACTCCTACGAGCAGTACTTC
TRBJ1-3,-,TRBV7-8,-,16,CASSLGPQTSGNTIYF,TGTGCCAGCAGCCTCGGACCCCAAACCTCCGGAAACACCATATATTTT
TRBJ2-1,-,TRBV6-6,-,14,CASSLEGVYNEQFF,TGTGCCAGCAGTTTGGAGGGAGTATATAATGAGCAGTTCTTC
TRBJ2-7,TRBD2,TRBV7-6,-,16,CASRNRRAAGVYEQYF,TGTGCCAGCAGAAACCGACGAGCAGCGGGGGTCTACGAGCAGTACTTC
TRBJ2-7,TRBD1,TRBV7-8,-,14,CASSRRDSPYEQYF,TGTGCCAGCAGCCGCCGGGACAGTCCCTACGAGCAGTACTTC
TRBJ1-3,-,TRBV5-1,few,14,CASSPGDAGNTIYF,TGCGCCAGCAGCCCAGGGGACGCTGGAAACACCATATATTTT
TRBJ2-5,-,TRBV10-3,-,12,CAIKGPQETQYF,TGTGCCATCAAAGGGCCTCAAGAGACCCAGTACTTC
TRBJ1-1,-,TRBV14,-,16,CASSLIIGTLNTEAFF,TGTGCCAGCAGCCTCATTATTGGGACGTTGAACACTGAAGCTTTCTTT